The T cell receptor (beta chain) described here comes from a study of T cell changes during pregnancy in multiple sclerosis. Sequenced by immunoSEQ multiplex PCR; TCRdb stores in-frame clones only, minus some. The data show about 44,000 clones, 92% seen once. Points on this clone: At one end, the junction sequence differs from germline, possibly due to a read error.

CDR3 size: 14 residues. Germline CDR1 MNHEY, CDR2 SMNVEV (reference sequence). V usage is TRBV27 and J usage is TRBJ2-5; possibly TRBD1 for D (5 bases). This receptor was identified in a female donor with multiple sclerosis, enrolled in a pregnancy study. This specimen consisted of CD4+ T cells from peripheral blood mononuclear cells, obtained in the first trimester of pregnancy. The CDR3 DNA follows: TGTGCCAGCAGTCCTAGAGTAGGGGAAGACACCCAGTACTTC. This gives the protein CASSPRVGEDTQYF.